The 23 T cell receptor beta chains below come from one sample, sequenced in a study of T cells in Graves' hyperthyroidism and ophthalmopathy. Researchers took RNA transcripts and amplified the TCR beta CDR3 regions from them. The HTBI primer set drove a first-round RT-PCR of the TCR CDR3. In TCRdb, the multiplex PCR reads were re-called with MiXCR into one record per CDR3 protein. The repertoire holds roughly 500,000 distinct CDR3 sequences, with about 45% as singletons. The sample comprised peripheral blood or thyroid tissue (not recorded which). The receptors stem from an adult woman with Graves' disease, either hyperthyroidism or ophthalmopathy (not recorded which).

This clonotype was counted many times. CDR3 protein: CASAETATNEKLFF. The CDR3 bases are TGTGCCAGCGCTGAGACAGCAACTAATGAAAAACTGTTTTTT. This chain links TRBV6-5 with TRBJ1-4; weak D call: TRBD1 (5 bases). Per germline, CDR1 MNHEY and CDR2 SVGAGI. The CDR3 contains 14 residues. V was pared by 8 bases and J by 0 bases, with 10 bases between.

This clonotype was counted many times. The genes are TRBV10-3 and TRBJ2-5, with TRBD2 matching 12 bases. V was pared by 10 bases and J by 5 bases, with 8 bases of the junction left unmatched. Germline CDR1 and CDR2: ENHRY and SYGVKD. The CDR3 contains 14 residues. CDR3 nucleotide sequence: TGTGCCACGACTAGCGGGAGTTCGATCGAGACCCAGTACTTC. As protein: CATTSGSSIETQYF.

The rearrangement joins TRBV10-3 to TRBJ2-7; maybe TRBD2 (6 bases). Germline CDR1 is ENHRY and CDR2 is SYGVKD. The V and J ends lost 8 bases and 0 bases respectively, with 8 bases between them. CDR3 size: 12 residues. This CDR3 is CAIGEDSYEQYF. For the CDR3, the DNA is TGTGCCATCGGGGAGGACTCCTACGAGCAGTACTTC.

Many counts were recorded for this clonotype. The rearrangement uses TRBV5-8 and TRBJ2-5; the match to TRBD2 covers 12 bases. This CDR3 is built from 16 residues. J gave up 4 bases and V 4 bases, and 8 bases lay outside the gene matches. CDR1 is SGHTS and CDR2 is YDEGEE in the germline V gene. The CDR3 protein is CASSPRLAGVRETQYF. The CDR3 DNA reads as TGTGCCAGCAGCCCGCGACTAGCGGGAGTGAGAGAGACCCAGTACTTC.

The chain is built from TRBV2 and TRBJ1-5; D unclear. The ends were cut back, 8 bases at V and 11 bases at J, with 16 bases in the middle. The CDR3 sequence is 12 residues long. The germline CDR1 and CDR2 sequences are SNHLY and FYNNEI. CDR3 residues: CASGWAVETQHF. The CDR3 DNA sequence: TGTGCCAGCGGGTGGGCGGTAGAGACCCAGCATTTT.

This clonotype came up many times. This sequence joins TRBV10-3 and TRBJ2-7, with D possibly being TRBD2 (5 bases). This CDR3 is 14 amino acids long. The V and J ends lost 2 bases and 3 bases respectively, with 11 bases between them. From germline, CDR1 is ENHRY and CDR2 SYGVKD. Written as DNA, the CDR3 is TGTGCCATCAGTGAGACGGGATCCCACTACGAGCAGTACTTC. As protein: CAISETGSHYEQYF.

This clonotype was observed at least ten times. The chain combines TRBV9 with TRBJ2-7; 7 nucleotides align to TRBD1. The V gene end was trimmed by 0 bases and the J gene end by 6 bases; junction bases not matched to a gene: 9. Germline V gives CDR1 SGDLS, CDR2 YYNGEE. CDR3 size: 15 residues. In DNA form, the CDR3 reads TGTGCCAGCAGCGTAGCCCCAGGGGGTTTAGGCGAGCAGTACTTC. This codes for CASSVAPGGLGEQYF.

The CDR3: CSVEDRIYNEQFF. DNA for the CDR3: TGCAGCGTTGAAGATCGCATCTACAATGAGCAGTTCTTC. The chain couples TRBV29-1 to TRBJ2-1; no reliable D call. This CDR3 region has 13 residues. Between the trimmed V and J ends, which lost 0 bases and 3 bases, there was a span of 6 bases. Germline values: CDR1 SQVTM, CDR2 ANQGSEA.

This chain links TRBV7-9 with TRBJ2-7; 8 bases are shared with TRBD2. The CDR3 runs 18 residues. CDR1 and CDR2 from the germline V gene are SEHNR and FQNEAQ (reference sequence). The J segment lost 2 bases and the V segment lost 1 base, leaving 13 bases of the junction unmatched. CDR3 DNA: TGTGCCAGCAGCTTAGAGGCCGCGGGGGGAGAGAGGACCTACGAGCAGTACTTC. As protein: CASSLEAAGGERTYEQYF.

This clonotype was counted many times. The chain links TRBV15 to TRBJ1-2, with D unresolved. Germline V gene sequence: CDR1 LNHNV, CDR2 YYDKDF (reference sequence). CDR3 length equals 14 residues. V gave up 1 base and J gave up 4 bases, with 10 bases separating them. CDR3 nucleotide sequence: TGTGCCACCAGCAGAGCTCGACGGAGCTATGGCTACACCTTC. Translated: CATSRARRSYGYTF.

There are a few counts of this clonotype. The chain is built from TRBV28 and TRBJ1-1, with 8 bases aligning to TRBD1. This CDR3 has 16 amino acids. The germline V gene encodes CDR1 MDHEN and CDR2 SYDVKM. V shed 6 bases and J 0 bases; nucleotides not matched to a gene: 9. The chain's CDR3 is CASRKQGVRMNTEAFF. The DNA of the CDR3 is TGTGCCAGCAGAAAACAGGGGGTGAGGATGAACACTGAAGCTTTCTTT. Complete variable domain (other parts from reference TRBV28 and TRBJ1-1): DVKVTQSSRYLVKRTGEKVFLECVQDMDHENMFWYRQDPGLGLRLIYFSYDVKMKEKGDIPEGYSVSREKKERFSLILESASTNQTSMYLCASRKQGVRMNTEAFFGQGTRLTVV.

This clonotype was counted many times. The J gene is TRBJ2-7, the V gene TRBV4-1; D is unresolved. Per germline, CDR1 MGHRA and CDR2 YSYEKL. This CDR3 is 17 amino acids long. V was cut by 1 base and J by 0 bases, with 16 bases left in between. CDR3 coding DNA: TGCGCCAGCAGCCAAGGCGCTCTATCCAGGAGCTCCTACGAGCAGTACTTC. This encodes CASSQGALSRSSYEQYF.

This clonotype has more than one count but fewer than ten. The rearrangement joins TRBV27 to TRBJ2-5; D is uncertain. In germline, CDR1 is MNHEY, CDR2 SMNVEV (reference sequence). Trimming took off 6 bases at V and 5 bases at J, with 13 bases between the two ends. This CDR3 has 13 amino acids. The CDR3 DNA reads as TGTGCCAGCAGCCGACGAAGAACTGAGACCCAGTACTTC. It specifies CASSRRRTETQYF.

The chain is built from TRBV5-1 and TRBJ2-7; weak D call: TRBD1 (6 bases). Trimming took 1 base from V and 5 from J, leaving 10 bases between them. Germline V gene lookup returns CDR1 SGHRS and CDR2 YFSETQ. The CDR3 contains 13 residues. CDR3 DNA sequence: TGCGCCAGCAGCTTGACACAGGGAGACGAGCAGTACTTC. Residues: CASSLTQGDEQYF.

The V gene is TRBV12-3 or TRBV12-4, the J gene TRBJ1-5, with no clear D. V was cut by 2 bases and J by 3 bases, with 5 bases left in between. The CDR3 is 13 amino acids. CDR3 region: CASSLSHNQPQHF. CDR3 bases: TGTGCCAGCAGTTTATCCCACAATCAGCCCCAGCATTTT.

This clonotype appeared many times. The chain joins TRBV5-1 to TRBJ2-5; possibly TRBD1 for D (6 bases). V was clipped by 6 bases and J by 5 bases, with 14 bases between them. This CDR3 is built from 13 residues. The germline CDR1 and CDR2 sequences are SGHRS and YFSETQ. DNA of the CDR3: TGCGCCAGCAACTCACAGGGCGGGGAGACCCAGTACTTC. Translation: CASNSQGGETQYF.

A note on this clonotype: The junction departs from germline at one end; a sequencing error may be responsible. The chain combines TRBV14 with TRBJ1-2; D is unclear. The CDR3 runs to 14 residues. The germline gives CDR1 SGHDN, CDR2 FVKESK. The CDR3 sequence is CTSSPQWTSYGFTF. The CDR3 DNA follows: TGTACCAGCAGCCCCCAGTGGACGAGCTATGGCTTCACCTTC.

The chain joins TRBV7-2 to TRBJ2-7; the match to TRBD1 covers 7 bases. The CDR3 covers 13 residues. Trimming cost V 5 bases and J 2 bases; bases outside gene matches: 3. The germline V gene has CDR1 SGHTA and CDR2 FQGNSA. CDR3 sequence: CASSTTGTYEQYF. In DNA form, the CDR3 reads TGTGCCAGCAGCACGACAGGGACCTACGAGCAGTACTTC.

V and J are TRBV24-1 and TRBJ2-1, with 9 bases lining up with TRBD2. J lost 5 bases, V lost 5 bases, and 9 bases had no gene match. Per the germline V gene, CDR1 is KGHDR and CDR2 is SFDVKD. CDR3 length: 16 residues. The CDR3 nucleotides are TGTGCCACCAGTGGAATAGCGGGAGAATCACACAATGAGCAGTTCTTC. This gives the protein CATSGIAGESHNEQFF.

The chain combines TRBV10-3 with TRBJ2-7; D call uncertain. The CDR3 is 14 residues long. The germline V gene has CDR1 ENHRY and CDR2 SYGVKD. The V gene lost 3 bases and the J gene lost 3 bases, with 12 bases spanning the gap. The CDR3 DNA sequence: TGTGCCATCAGTGATCGACTGAAGCGCTACGAGCAGTACTTC. This codes for CAISDRLKRYEQYF.

The chain carries TRBV7-8 and TRBJ1-5; D is ambiguous. The V gene's germline CDR1 is SGHVS and CDR2 FQNEAQ. This CDR3 has 13 amino acids. Trimming removed 2 bases at V and 9 bases at J, with 11 bases between. CDR3 amino acids: CASSLFKVGPQHF. DNA of the CDR3: TGTGCCAGCAGCTTATTTAAGGTGGGGCCCCAGCATTTT. Drawing the rest from reference TRBV7-8 and TRBJ1-5, the complete variable domain is GAGVSQSPRYKVAKRGQDVALRCDPISGHVSLFWYQQALGQGPEFLTYFQNEAQLDKSGLPSDRFFAERPEGSVSTLKIQRTQQEDSAVYLCASSLFKVGPQHFGDGTRLSIL.

The gene calls are TRBV20-1 and TRBJ2-5; D is unclear. CDR1 is DFQATT, CDR2 SNEGSKA, per germline (reference sequence). This CDR3 contains 11 residues. The V end was cut by 3 bases, the J end by 2 bases, with 4 bases between. CDR3 DNA: TGCAGTGCTAGTTGGCAAGAGACCCAGTACTTC. Translation gives CSASWQETQYF.

This clonotype appeared many times. The chain carries TRBV5-6 and TRBJ2-5; 7 bases match TRBD1. Germline values: CDR1 SGHDT, CDR2 YYEEEE. This CDR3 comprises 16 residues. J gave up 1 base and V 0 bases, and 6 bases lay outside the gene matches. For the CDR3, the DNA is TGTGCCAGCAGCTTGGAACAGACAGGGCGCCAAGAGACCCAGTACTTC. Protein: CASSLEQTGRQETQYF.